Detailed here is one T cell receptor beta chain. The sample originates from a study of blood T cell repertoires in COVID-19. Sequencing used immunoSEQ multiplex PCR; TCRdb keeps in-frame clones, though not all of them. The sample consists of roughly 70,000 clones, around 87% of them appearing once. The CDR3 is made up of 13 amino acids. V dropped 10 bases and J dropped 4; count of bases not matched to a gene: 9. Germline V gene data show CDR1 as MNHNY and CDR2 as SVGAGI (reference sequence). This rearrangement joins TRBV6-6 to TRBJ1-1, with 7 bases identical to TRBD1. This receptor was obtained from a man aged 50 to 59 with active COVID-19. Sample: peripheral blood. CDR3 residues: CATNLQGSTEAFF. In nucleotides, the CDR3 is TGTGCCACGAACCTACAGGGGAGCACTGAAGCTTTCTTT.